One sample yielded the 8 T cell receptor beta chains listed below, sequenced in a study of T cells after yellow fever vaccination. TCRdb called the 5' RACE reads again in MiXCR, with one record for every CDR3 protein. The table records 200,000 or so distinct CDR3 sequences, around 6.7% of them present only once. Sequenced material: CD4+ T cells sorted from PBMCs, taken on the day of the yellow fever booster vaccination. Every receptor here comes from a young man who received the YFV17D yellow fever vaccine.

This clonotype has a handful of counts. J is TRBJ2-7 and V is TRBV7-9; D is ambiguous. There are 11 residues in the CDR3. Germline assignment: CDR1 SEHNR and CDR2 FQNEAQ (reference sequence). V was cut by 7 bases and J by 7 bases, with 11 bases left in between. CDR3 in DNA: TGTGCCAGCAAATCCCGTGGGGAGCAGTACTTC. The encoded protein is CASKSRGEQYF.

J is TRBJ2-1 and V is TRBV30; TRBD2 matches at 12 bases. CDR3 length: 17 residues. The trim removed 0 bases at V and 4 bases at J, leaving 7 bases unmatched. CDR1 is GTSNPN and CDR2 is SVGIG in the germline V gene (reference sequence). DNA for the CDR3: TGTGCCTGGAGTGTAGCTAGCGGGAGGGCCCGGTACAATGAGCAGTTCTTC. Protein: CAWSVASGRARYNEQFF.

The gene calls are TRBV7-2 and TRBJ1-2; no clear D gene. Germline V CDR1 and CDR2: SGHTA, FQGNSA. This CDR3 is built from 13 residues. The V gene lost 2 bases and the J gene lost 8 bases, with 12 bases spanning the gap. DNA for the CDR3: TGTGCCAGCAGCTTAAATCCGGCGGAAGGCTACACCTTC. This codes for CASSLNPAEGYTF.

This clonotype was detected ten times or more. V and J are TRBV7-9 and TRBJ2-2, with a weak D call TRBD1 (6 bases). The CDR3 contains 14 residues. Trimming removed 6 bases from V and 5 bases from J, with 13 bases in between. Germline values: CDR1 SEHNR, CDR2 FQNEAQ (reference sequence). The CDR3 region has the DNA TGTGCCAGCAGGTCCCAGAGGGGGACCGGGGAGCTGTTTTTT. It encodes CASRSQRGTGELFF.

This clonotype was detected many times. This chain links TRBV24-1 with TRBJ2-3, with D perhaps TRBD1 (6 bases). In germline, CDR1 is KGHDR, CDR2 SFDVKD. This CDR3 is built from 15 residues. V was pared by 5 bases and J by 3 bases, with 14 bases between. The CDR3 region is CATSGAGVGTDTQYF. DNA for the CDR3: TGTGCCACCAGTGGAGCAGGGGTTGGGACAGATACGCAGTATTTT.

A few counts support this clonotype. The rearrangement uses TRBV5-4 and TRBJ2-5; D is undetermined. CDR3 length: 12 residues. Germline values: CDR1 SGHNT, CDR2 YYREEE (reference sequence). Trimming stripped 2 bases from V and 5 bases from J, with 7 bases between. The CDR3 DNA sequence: TGTGCCAGCAGCTTAGACGCGGAGACCCAGTACTTC. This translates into CASSLDAETQYF.

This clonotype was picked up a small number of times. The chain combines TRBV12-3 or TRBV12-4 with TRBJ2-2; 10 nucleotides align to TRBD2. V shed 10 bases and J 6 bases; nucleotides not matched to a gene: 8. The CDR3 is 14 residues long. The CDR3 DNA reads TGTGCCACCAACACACTAGCGGGACCCGGGGAGCTGTTTTTT. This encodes CATNTLAGPGELFF.

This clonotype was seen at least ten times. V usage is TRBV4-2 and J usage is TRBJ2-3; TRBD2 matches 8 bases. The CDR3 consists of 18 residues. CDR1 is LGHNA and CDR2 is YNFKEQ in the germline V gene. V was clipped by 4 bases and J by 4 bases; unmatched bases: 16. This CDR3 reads CASSPFSGLAGPADTQYF. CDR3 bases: TGTGCCAGCAGCCCCTTCTCCGGGCTAGCGGGCCCGGCAGATACGCAGTATTTT.